A selection of T cell receptor beta chains follows, all from one sample in a study of hypomethylating agent response in myelodysplastic syndrome. Measured with immunoSEQ multiplex PCR; TCRdb has only the in-frame clones, and not every one. Seen here are under 4,000 clones, around 80% observed once, and the top ten hold 25% to 30%. Specimen: bone marrow, collected before or after starting hypomethylating agent treatment for myelodysplastic syndrome (not recorded which). These receptors came from a human donor with myelodysplastic syndrome. The CDR3 runs from the conserved cysteine through the conserved F or W. The order of the fields is CDR3 protein, CDR3 DNA, J gene, V gene, D gene, clone size. The D gene is left open where the match is weak. Clone size is given for some rows only: seen once, a few or many times, or a class if the clone is expanded.

CDR3: CASSLVGRGYEQYF; DNA: TGTGCCAGCAGCTTAGTCGGCAGGGGCTACGAGCAGTACTTC; J: TRBJ2-7; V: TRBV7-9; D: NA; size: NA
CDR3: CASSLGGLHTEAFF; DNA: TGTGCCAGCAGCTTAGGCGGACTGCACACTGAAGCTTTCTTT; J: TRBJ1-1; V: TRBV11-3; D: NA; size: NA
CDR3: CASSLRGADTGELFF; DNA: TGTGCCAGCAGCTTGCGGGGGGCGGACACCGGGGAGCTGTTTTTT; J: TRBJ2-2; V: TRBV5-8; D: NA; size: NA
CDR3: CASSLTSSTDTQYF; DNA: TGTGCCAGCAGCTTAACTTCTAGCACAGATACGCAGTATTTT; J: TRBJ2-3; V: TRBV7-2; D: NA; size: NA
CDR3: CSARQVPEGEQYF; DNA: TGCAGCGCCCGACAGGTCCCCGAGGGCGAGCAGTACTTC; J: TRBJ2-7; V: TRBV29-1; D: NA; size: NA
CDR3: CASSLAQAWGNQPQHF; DNA: TGTGCCAGCAGCTTAGCCCAAGCTTGGGGCAATCAGCCCCAGCATTTT; J: TRBJ1-5; V: TRBV7-8; D: NA; size: NA
CDR3: CASSIGQGRNQPQHF; DNA: TGTGCCAGTAGTATAGGACAGGGTCGGAATCAGCCCCAGCATTTT; J: TRBJ1-5; V: TRBV19; D: TRBD1; size: NA
CDR3: CASSPTDRFSYEQYF; DNA: TGTGCCAGCTCACCCACTGATCGTTTCTCCTACGAGCAGTACTTC; J: TRBJ2-7; V: TRBV18; D: NA; size: NA
CDR3: CASSPSLGAAYEQYF; DNA: TGCGCCAGCAGCCCCTCTCTAGGGGCAGCCTACGAGCAGTACTTC; J: TRBJ2-7; V: TRBV5-1; D: NA; size: NA
CDR3: CASSLVTGRANVLTF; DNA: TGTGCCAGCAGCTTAGTAACGGGAAGGGCCAACGTCCTGACTTTC; J: TRBJ2-6; V: TRBV11-3; D: NA; size: NA
CDR3: CASSLGGTGINEQFF; DNA: TGTGCCAGCAGTTTAGGAGGAACGGGGATCAATGAGCAGTTCTTC; J: TRBJ2-1; V: TRBV28; D: NA; size: NA
CDR3: CASSQVLAGTYEQYF; DNA: TGCGCCAGCAGCCAGGTACTAGCGGGGACCTACGAGCAGTACTTC; J: TRBJ2-7; V: TRBV4-1; D: TRBD2; size: NA
CDR3: CASSLGGFEFF; DNA: TGTGCCAGCAGCTTGGGGGGTTTCGAGTTCTTC; J: TRBJ2-1; V: TRBV5-4; D: NA; size: once
CDR3: CASSSGTDTGELFF; DNA: TGTGCCAGCAGCTCCGGCACGGACACCGGGGAGCTGTTTTTT; J: TRBJ2-2; V: TRBV6-5; D: NA; size: NA
CDR3: CASSMPTDTQYF; DNA: TGTGCCAGCAGTATGCCAACAGATACGCAGTATTTT; J: TRBJ2-3; V: TRBV2; D: NA; size: NA
CDR3: CATEPGNYEQYF; DNA: TGTGCCACGGAACCGGGAAACTACGAGCAGTACTTC; J: TRBJ2-7; V: TRBV2; D: NA; size: NA
CDR3: CASSEGQGRPYTEAFF; DNA: TGTGCCAGCAGTGAGGGACAGGGACGTCCCTACACTGAAGCTTTCTTT; J: TRBJ1-1; V: TRBV6-1; D: TRBD1; size: NA
CDR3: CASSFLSTGAYEQYF; DNA: TGTGCCAGCAGCTTTTTGTCGACAGGGGCCTACGAGCAGTACTTC; J: TRBJ2-7; V: TRBV7-9; D: TRBD1; size: few
CDR3: CASSVGPRTGSGNTIYF; DNA: TGTGCCAGCAGCGTAGGCCCCAGGACAGGTTCTGGAAACACCATATATTTT; J: TRBJ1-3; V: TRBV9; D: TRBD1; size: NA
CDR3: CASSQLGDEQYF; DNA: TGTGCCAGCAGCCAACTGGGGGACGAGCAGTACTTC; J: TRBJ2-7; V: TRBV14; D: NA; size: NA
CDR3: CASQLGLNTEAFF; DNA: TGTGCCTCCCAACTCGGGTTGAACACTGAAGCTTTCTTT; J: TRBJ1-1; V: TRBV9; D: NA; size: NA
CDR3: CASSADPLFFSGGAEAFF; DNA: TGTGCCAGCAGCGCGGACCCTCTATTCTTTTCCGGAGGCGCTGAAGCTTTCTTT; J: TRBJ1-1; V: TRBV9; D: NA; size: NA
CDR3: CASSLWTGLETQYF; DNA: TGTGCCAGCAGCCTCTGGACAGGTCTAGAGACCCAGTACTTC; J: TRBJ2-5; V: TRBV5-6; D: TRBD1; size: once
CDR3: CASSYLTTGSNQPQHF; DNA: TGTGCCAGCAGTTACCTCACGACAGGAAGCAATCAGCCCCAGCATTTT; J: TRBJ1-5; V: TRBV6-6; D: NA; size: NA
CDR3: CASSRTGPFYEQYF; DNA: TGTGCCAGCAGTCGGACAGGTCCCTTCTACGAGCAGTACTTC; J: TRBJ2-7; V: TRBV27; D: TRBD1; size: NA
CDR3: CASSVSAMHKVGPTPDF; DNA: TGTGCCAGCAGTGTGAGCGCTATGCACAAAGTCGGGCCGACTCCTGACTTC; J: TRBJ2-6; V: TRBV6-1; D: NA; size: NA
CDR3: CASSLGPGLAGAGELFF; DNA: TGTGCCAGCAGCTTAGGCCCCGGACTAGCGGGAGCCGGGGAGCTGTTTTTT; J: TRBJ2-2; V: TRBV7-9; D: TRBD2; size: NA
CDR3: CASSVGQGATRHGYTF; DNA: TGTGCCAGCAGTGTGGGGCAGGGGGCCACCCGGCATGGCTACACCTTC; J: TRBJ1-2; V: TRBV2; D: TRBD1; size: NA
CDR3: CASSLSDGGTDTQYF; DNA: TGCGCCAGCAGCTTGTCGGACGGAGGCACAGATACGCAGTATTTT; J: TRBJ2-3; V: TRBV5-1; D: NA; size: NA
CDR3: CASSPRGASNEKLFF; DNA: TGTGCCAGCAGCCCTCGGGGGGCGTCCAATGAAAAACTGTTTTTT; J: TRBJ1-4; V: TRBV5-6; D: NA; size: NA
CDR3: CASSITPTQETQYF; DNA: TGTGCCAGTAGTATAACCCCAACTCAAGAGACCCAGTACTTC; J: TRBJ2-5; V: TRBV19; D: NA; size: NA
CDR3: CASSRGRQGQETQYF; DNA: TGTGCCAGCAGCCGGGGGCGCCAGGGGCAAGAGACCCAGTACTTC; J: TRBJ2-5; V: TRBV11-2; D: NA; size: NA